This record looks at one TCR beta chain sequence and its context. Its antigen remains unidentified. The repertoire was sequenced with immunoSEQ multiplex PCR; TCRdb's copy has only in-frame clones and lacks some. This sample carries roughly 28,000 clones, 80% to 90% of them seen once, and the ten largest clones take around 5.4%. This entry is derived from a study of T cell repertoires in ileal Crohn's disease. Regarding the study as a whole: Endoscopic recurrence occurred in every patient whose clonality exceeded 26.8%. Sorted CD8 T cells held more high-frequency clones than CD4.

CDR1 is KGHSH, CDR2 LQKENI, per germline. The CDR3 length is 14 residues. V lost 6 bases, J lost 5 bases, and 14 bases lay in between. Source material: ileal tissue. The chain recombines TRBV18 with TRBJ2-1; D is undetermined. The sequence came from an adult with Crohn's disease. CDR3 sequence: CASSQASEDNEQFF. The CDR3 coding sequence is TGTGCCAGCTCCCAGGCCTCTGAAGACAATGAGCAGTTCTTC.